Listed below are T cell receptor beta chains from one sample, sequenced in a study of T cells in Graves' hyperthyroidism and ophthalmopathy. MiXCR, applied by TCRdb to the multiplex PCR reads, yields one record per CDR3 protein. The sample lists 200,000 to 250,000 distinct CDR3 sequences, over 15% occurring once. The sample consisted of blood. Receptor source: a woman aged 18-29 years with Graves' ophthalmopathy. CDR3s include the opening cysteine and the closing phenylalanine or tryptophan. D genes are given only for firm matches. Size values are once, few and many counts, or a class for expanded clones, and some rows have none.

V: TRBV7-9
J: TRBJ2-3
D: -
size: many
DNA: TGTGCCAGCAGAACTAGTCTAGATACGCAGTATTTT
CDR3: CASRTSLDTQYF

V: TRBV7-9
J: TRBJ1-2
D: -
size: many
DNA: TGTGCCAGCAGCTCAACAGAGACAGCTAACTATGGCTACACCTTC
CDR3: CASSSTETANYGYTF

V: TRBV7-9
J: TRBJ2-3
D: TRBD1
size: many
DNA: TGTGCCAGCAGCTTAGACAGGGGCAGAGATACGCAGTATTTT
CDR3: CASSLDRGRDTQYF

V: TRBV11-1
J: TRBJ2-1
D: TRBD2
size: many
DNA: TGTGCCAGCAGCTTAGCCGGGACTAGCGGGGCCAATGAGCAGTTCTTC
CDR3: CASSLAGTSGANEQFF

V: TRBV13
J: TRBJ1-1
D: -
size: many
DNA: TGTGCCAGCAGCTTAGCGGGGGGCGCGCAGAACACTGAAGCTTTCTTT
CDR3: CASSLAGGAQNTEAFF

V: TRBV20-1
J: TRBJ2-7
D: TRBD2
size: many
DNA: TGCAGTGCTTGGACTAGCGGGAGTGGGGGTTCCTACGAGCAGTACTTC
CDR3: CSAWTSGSGGSYEQYF

V: TRBV5-1
J: TRBJ1-1
D: -
size: many
DNA: TGCGCCAGCAGCTTGGCCCCGGGTGGGACAAACACTGAAGCTTTCTTT
CDR3: CASSLAPGGTNTEAFF

V: TRBV14
J: TRBJ2-5
D: -
size: many
DNA: TGTGCCAGCAGCCAAGCCAGAGGGACCCAGTACTTC
CDR3: CASSQARGTQYF

V: TRBV4-1
J: TRBJ2-7
D: -
size: -
DNA: TGCGCCAGCAGCCAAGGGGACGGGACGGGGGAGCAGTACTTC
CDR3: CASSQGDGTGEQYF

V: TRBV7-6
J: TRBJ2-3
D: -
size: many
DNA: TGTGCCAGCCGCCCCATCGAAGCTAGTAGCACAGATACGCAGTATTTT
CDR3: CASRPIEASSTDTQYF

V: TRBV6-1
J: TRBJ1-4
D: -
size: many
DNA: TGTGCCAGCAGTTACGAAGATGCAACTAATGAAAAACTGTTTTTT
CDR3: CASSYEDATNEKLFF

V: TRBV11-2
J: TRBJ2-7
D: -
size: -
DNA: TGTGCCAGCAGCCAACCCACCTACGAGCAGTACTTC
CDR3: CASSQPTYEQYF

V: TRBV20-1
J: TRBJ1-5
D: -
size: many
DNA: TGCAGTGCTAGAGATTCGGTGACTCAGCCCCAGCATTTT
CDR3: CSARDSVTQPQHF

V: TRBV19
J: TRBJ2-1
D: -
size: many
DNA: TGTGCCAGTAGGGAAGGGGGTCGTGAGCAGTTCTTC
CDR3: CASREGGREQFF

V: TRBV5-5
J: TRBJ1-5
D: -
size: many
DNA: TGTGCCAGCAGCTTGACAGCGGAGGGTCAGCCCCAGCATTTT
CDR3: CASSLTAEGQPQHF

V: TRBV11-2
J: TRBJ1-1
D: -
size: many
DNA: TGTGCCAGCAGCTTATATGACACCACTGAAGCTTTCTTT
CDR3: CASSLYDTTEAFF

V: TRBV4-3
J: TRBJ1-5
D: TRBD1
size: -
DNA: TGCGCCAGCAGCCAAGAGCAGGGGGTGGGCAATCAGCCCCAGCATTTT
CDR3: CASSQEQGVGNQPQHF

V: TRBV20-1
J: TRBJ2-7
D: TRBD2
size: many
DNA: TGCAGTGGACGGGCCGTAGCGGGAGTCAACGAGCAGTACTTC
CDR3: CSGRAVAGVNEQYF

V: TRBV28
J: TRBJ1-2
D: -
size: -
DNA: TGTGCCAGCAGTTTATCGGGGGTATTAGTCTACACCTTC
CDR3: CASSLSGVLVYTF

V: TRBV6-2/TRBV6-3
J: TRBJ1-2
D: TRBD1
size: many
DNA: TGTGCCAGCAGTTACCTCAGGGGGTATGATGGCTACACCTTC
CDR3: CASSYLRGYDGYTF

V: TRBV5-1
J: TRBJ2-4
D: -
size: -
DNA: TGCGCCAGCAGCTTACAGGGTGGGGTGGCCAAAAACATTCAGTACTTC
CDR3: CASSLQGGVAKNIQYF

V: TRBV12-3/TRBV12-4
J: TRBJ1-5
D: TRBD1
size: many
DNA: TGTGCCAGCCGGGACAGTTGGGGGGCTGATCAGCCCCAGCATTTT
CDR3: CASRDSWGADQPQHF

V: TRBV29-1
J: TRBJ2-3
D: -
size: many
DNA: TGCAGCGAAACCCAGGGATTCACAGATACGCAGTATTTT
CDR3: CSETQGFTDTQYF

V: TRBV5-8
J: TRBJ2-5
D: -
size: many
DNA: TGTGCCAGCAGCTTGGGTGTGGATGCGGAGACCCAGTACTTC
CDR3: CASSLGVDAETQYF

V: TRBV6-4
J: TRBJ2-2
D: TRBD1
size: many
DNA: TGTGCCAGCGGGGACAGGAACACCGGGGAGCTGTTTTTT
CDR3: CASGDRNTGELFF

V: TRBV4-1
J: TRBJ2-7
D: -
size: many
DNA: TGCGCCAGCAGCCAAAACAAGGAGGGAGGCGAGCAGTACTTC
CDR3: CASSQNKEGGEQYF

V: TRBV20-1
J: TRBJ2-7
D: -
size: many
DNA: TGCAGTGCTAGTGGACAGTTCTACGAGCAGTACTTC
CDR3: CSASGQFYEQYF

V: TRBV5-7
J: TRBJ1-5
D: -
size: many
DNA: TGTGCCAGCAGACGGGGGGTGGGGAGCAATCAGCCCCAGCATTTT
CDR3: CASRRGVGSNQPQHF

V: TRBV7-8
J: TRBJ1-2
D: TRBD1
size: many
DNA: TGTGCCAGCAGCTCCGGGACAGGGAATTATGGCTACACCTTC
CDR3: CASSSGTGNYGYTF

V: TRBV28
J: TRBJ1-1
D: TRBD1
size: once
DNA: TGTGCCAGCAGTTTAGAGGGGGCTGATATTGAAGCTTTCTTT
CDR3: CASSLEGADIEAFF

V: TRBV2
J: TRBJ2-3
D: TRBD1
size: many
DNA: TGTGCCAGCAGTGCCAACAGGGGATTTTCCACAGATACGCAGTATTTT
CDR3: CASSANRGFSTDTQYF

V: TRBV25-1
J: TRBJ2-3
D: -
size: many
DNA: TGTGCCAGCAGAACAGGGAAGGGAAGAGATACGCAGTATTTT
CDR3: CASRTGKGRDTQYF

V: TRBV7-8
J: TRBJ2-5
D: -
size: many
DNA: TGTGCCAGCAGCTTAGCAGATTCGACCCAGTACTTC
CDR3: CASSLADSTQYF

V: TRBV12-3/TRBV12-4
J: TRBJ2-3
D: TRBD2
size: many
DNA: TGTGCCAGCAGTCCGGGACTAGCGGAAGATGACACAGATACGCAGTATTTT
CDR3: CASSPGLAEDDTDTQYF

V: TRBV3-1
J: TRBJ2-2
D: -
size: few
DNA: TGTGCCAGCAGCCAAAAATTCTGGGGGGCGCATTCCGGGGAGCTGTTTTTT
CDR3: CASSQKFWGAHSGELFF

V: TRBV6-2/TRBV6-3
J: TRBJ1-5
D: -
size: many
DNA: TGTGCCAGCAGTTACGGAGCTTTGGACAGCAATCAGCCCCAGCATTTT
CDR3: CASSYGALDSNQPQHF

V: TRBV28
J: TRBJ2-7
D: -
size: -
DNA: TGTGCCAGCAGTTCCATATCAAGGGCGGATAGTCCCTACGAGCAGTACTTC
CDR3: CASSSISRADSPYEQYF

V: TRBV14
J: TRBJ1-5
D: -
size: few
DNA: TGTGCCAGCAGCCAAGATGCAATTCAGCCCCAGCATTTT
CDR3: CASSQDAIQPQHF

V: TRBV28
J: TRBJ2-5
D: TRBD2
size: -
DNA: TGTGCCAGCAACCCAACGGTGAGGACTAGCGATGGGGAGACCCAGTACTTC
CDR3: CASNPTVRTSDGETQYF

V: TRBV5-1
J: TRBJ1-6
D: -
size: many
DNA: TGCGCCAGCAGCTGGCAGGGAGGCGATTCACCCCTCCACTTT
CDR3: CASSWQGGDSPLHF

V: TRBV20-1
J: TRBJ2-7
D: TRBD1
size: few
DNA: TGCAGTGCTTCGGGACAGGGGTTCAACAAGCAGTACTTC
CDR3: CSASGQGFNKQYF

V: TRBV7-2
J: TRBJ2-1
D: -
size: many
DNA: TGTGCCAGCAGCTTAGAAACGGGTAGGAATGAGCAGTTCTTC
CDR3: CASSLETGRNEQFF

V: TRBV3-1
J: TRBJ2-7
D: -
size: many
DNA: TGTGCCAGCAGCCGTGTGGCCTACGAGCAGTACTTC
CDR3: CASSRVAYEQYF

V: TRBV2
J: TRBJ2-3
D: -
size: -
DNA: TGTGCCAGCAGTGAAGATTTTCGGGGGAGCACAGATACGCAGTATTTT
CDR3: CASSEDFRGSTDTQYF

V: TRBV18
J: TRBJ2-2
D: TRBD1
size: many
DNA: TGTGCCAGCTCACCCGGACAGGGGGCACCAAACACCGGGGAGCTGTTTTTT
CDR3: CASSPGQGAPNTGELFF

V: TRBV28
J: TRBJ1-2
D: -
size: many
DNA: TGTGCCAGCAGTTTATGGAGGGCGGCGGATGGCTACACCTTC
CDR3: CASSLWRAADGYTF